Listed below are T cell receptor beta chains from one sample, sequenced in a study of shared clonotypes between healthy human individuals. Using immunoSEQ multiplex PCR, the repertoire was profiled, and TCRdb retains in-frame clones only, with some absent. The sample has approximately 1.4 million clones, 95% to 99% seen once. Source material: naive CD4+ T cells sorted from blood. The receptors originated from a man between 25 and 39 years old in good health. Both conserved end residues are trimmed from each CDR3. The order of the fields is D gene, J gene, V gene, CDR3 protein. A D gene is named only where the DNA matches it firmly.

>TRBD2|TRBJ2-3|TRBV5-4
ASSPGGSTDTQY
>-|TRBJ1-3|TRBV7-9
ASSSIRGEANTIY
>TRBD2|TRBJ2-7|TRBV10-1
ASSESRRAGVEQY
>-|TRBJ2-7|TRBV19
ASSMARSTYEQY
>-|TRBJ2-5|TRBV19
ASSITRLGRETQY
>-|TRBJ2-7|TRBV5-5
ASSTPGEGFVEQY
>-|TRBJ2-2|TRBV5-4
ASSLAGQFNGELF
>-|TRBJ2-7|TRBV29-1
SVARGGPSYEQY
>-|TRBJ1-3|TRBV10-3
AISTNSGNTIY
>-|TRBJ2-2|TRBV9
ASSVRSMETGELF
>-|TRBJ1-5|TRBV19
ASSGPRVQPQH
>TRBD2|TRBJ2-5|TRBV2
ASRAGTRYETQY
>-|TRBJ2-7|TRBV5-1
ASHRDIGSYEQY
>TRBD1|TRBJ2-7|TRBV15
ATSRRQGSGEQY
>TRBD2|TRBJ2-1|TRBV10-3
AISEMGGRAGEQF
>TRBD2|TRBJ2-5|TRBV28
ASSPIAGGRGETQY
>TRBD2|TRBJ2-1|TRBV7-7
ASSPKLAGEWGEQF
>-|TRBJ2-7|TRBV5-5
ASSLERGLPYEQY
>-|TRBJ2-3|TRBV18
ASSPRTDTQY
>TRBD1|TRBJ1-3|TRBV5-1
ASSSGTVGNTIY
>-|TRBJ2-7|TRBV18
ASSPIARSYEQY
>TRBD1|TRBJ1-2|TRBV5-3
ARSFLDRQGGYGYT
>-|TRBJ2-2|TRBV5-1
ASSLDFGGGNTGELF
>-|TRBJ2-2|TRBV28
ASSLFGERATGELF
>-|TRBJ2-1|TRBV9
ASSRPSGSNEQF
>-|TRBJ2-2|TRBV27
ASSLSGGPGELF
>TRBD1|TRBJ2-5|TRBV5-5
ASSPTTGVRETQY
>TRBD1|TRBJ2-5|TRBV18
ASSPDRVGTQY
>-|TRBJ2-7|TRBV5-5
ASSPRGGPTYEQY
>-|TRBJ2-7|TRBV27
ASLDLVGEQY
>-|TRBJ2-3|TRBV7-3
ASSHRGGKETDTQY
>TRBD2|TRBJ2-1|TRBV5-8
LVGTSVNEQF
>-|TRBJ2-2|TRBV7-9
ASSLRGPRGPGELF
>-|TRBJ2-2|TRBV6-7
ATLRPGPIRGGELF
>TRBD1|TRBJ1-2|TRBV28
ASSFPGTGHYGYT
>-|TRBJ2-7|TRBV28
AILGASSKSYEQY
>TRBD2|TRBJ2-7|TRBV15
ATSRGLAESSYEQY
>-|TRBJ2-3|TRBV18
ASSPLSQSGTQY
>-|TRBJ1-3|TRBV2
ASSPNLDVSGNTIY
>-|TRBJ2-1|TRBV18
ASQTPPFSGF